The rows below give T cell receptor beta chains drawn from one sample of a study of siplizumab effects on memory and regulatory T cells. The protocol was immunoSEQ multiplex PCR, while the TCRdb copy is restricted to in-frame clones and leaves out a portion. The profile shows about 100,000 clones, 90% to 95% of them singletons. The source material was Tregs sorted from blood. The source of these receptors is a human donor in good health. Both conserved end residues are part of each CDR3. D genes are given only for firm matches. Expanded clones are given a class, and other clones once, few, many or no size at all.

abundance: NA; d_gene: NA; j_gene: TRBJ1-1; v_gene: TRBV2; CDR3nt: TGTGCCAGCACCAATCAGGGATACACTGAAGCTTTCTTT; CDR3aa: CASTNQGYTEAFF
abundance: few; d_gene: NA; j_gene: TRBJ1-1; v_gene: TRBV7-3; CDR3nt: TGTGCCAGCTCCAGGGTTCTGAACACTGAAGCTTTCTTT; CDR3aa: CASSRVLNTEAFF
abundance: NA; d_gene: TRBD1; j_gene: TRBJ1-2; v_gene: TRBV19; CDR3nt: TGTGCCAGTAGTAAAGGAGGACAGGGTTGGTATGGCTACACCTTC; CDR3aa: CASSKGGQGWYGYTF
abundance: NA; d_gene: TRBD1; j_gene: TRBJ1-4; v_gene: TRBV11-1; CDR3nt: TGTGCCAGCAGCTTCCCGGGACAGGGACCGGAAAAACTGTTTTTT; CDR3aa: CASSFPGQGPEKLFF
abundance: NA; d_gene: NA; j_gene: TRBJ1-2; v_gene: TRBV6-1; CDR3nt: TGTGCCAGCAGTGAAGATAGGGGCCATCTCTATGGCTACACCTTC; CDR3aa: CASSEDRGHLYGYTF
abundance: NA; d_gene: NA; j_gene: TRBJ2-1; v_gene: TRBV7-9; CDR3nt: TGTGCCAGCAGCCGAACCTTTTACAATGAGCAGTTCTTC; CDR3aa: CASSRTFYNEQFF
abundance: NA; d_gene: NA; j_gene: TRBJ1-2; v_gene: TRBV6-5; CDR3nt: TGTGCCAGCAGGCGTACAGAGGGCTATGGCTACACCTTC; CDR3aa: CASRRTEGYGYTF
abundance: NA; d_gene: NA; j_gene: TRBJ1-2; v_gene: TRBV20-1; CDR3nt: TGCAGTGCTAAGAAGACCTATGGCTACACCTTC; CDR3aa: CSAKKTYGYTF
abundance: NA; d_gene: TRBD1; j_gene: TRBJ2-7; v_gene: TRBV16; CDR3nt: TGTGCCAGCAGCCCTCAAGACAGGGGCCACGAGCAGTACTTC; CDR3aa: CASSPQDRGHEQYF
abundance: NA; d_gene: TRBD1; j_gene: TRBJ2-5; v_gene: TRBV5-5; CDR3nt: TGTGCCAGCAGCTTGGAGACAGGGGATCAAGAGACCCAGTACTTC; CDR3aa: CASSLETGDQETQYF
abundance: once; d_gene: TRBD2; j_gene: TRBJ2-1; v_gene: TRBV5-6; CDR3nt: TGTGCCAGCAGTCCCGGACTAGGGCAGGATGAGCAGTTCTTC; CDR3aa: CASSPGLGQDEQFF
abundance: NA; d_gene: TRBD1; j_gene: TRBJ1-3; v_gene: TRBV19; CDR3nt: TGTGCCACCAACTCCGGGACAGCCGACTCTGGAAACACCATATATTTT; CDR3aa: CATNSGTADSGNTIYF
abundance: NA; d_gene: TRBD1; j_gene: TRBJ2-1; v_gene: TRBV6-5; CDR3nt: TGTGCCAGCAGTTACACCTTGACAGGGGGCTACAATGAGCAGTTCTTC; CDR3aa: CASSYTLTGGYNEQFF
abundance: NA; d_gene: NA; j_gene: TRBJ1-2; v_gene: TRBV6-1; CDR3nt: TGTGCCAGCAGCAGGGACGGTGGCTACACCTTC; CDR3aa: CASSRDGGYTF
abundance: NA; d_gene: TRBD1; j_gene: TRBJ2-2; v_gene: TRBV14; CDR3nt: TGTGCCAGCAGCCCAGGCAGGGGGCTCCCGACCGGGGAGCTGTTTTTT; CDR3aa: CASSPGRGLPTGELFF
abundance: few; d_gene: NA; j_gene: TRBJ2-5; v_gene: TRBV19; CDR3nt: TGTGCCAGTTCCTCCTGGGAAGAGACCCAGTACTTC; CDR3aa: CASSSWEETQYF
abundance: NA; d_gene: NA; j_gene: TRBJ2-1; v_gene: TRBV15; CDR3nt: TGTGCCACCAGCAGAGATCGGGTTAGGACAGTCCAGGGACACAATGAGCAGTTCTTC; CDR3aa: CATSRDRVRTVQGHNEQFF
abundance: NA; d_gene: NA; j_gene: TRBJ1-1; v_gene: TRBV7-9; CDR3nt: TGTGCCAGCAGCTTAAGCCCTGAAGCTTTCTTT; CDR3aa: CASSLSPEAFF
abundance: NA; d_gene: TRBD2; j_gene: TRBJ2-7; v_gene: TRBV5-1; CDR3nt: TGCGCCAGCAGCTTGGAGGGTAGCGGGTTCTCCTACGAGCAGTACTTC; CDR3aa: CASSLEGSGFSYEQYF
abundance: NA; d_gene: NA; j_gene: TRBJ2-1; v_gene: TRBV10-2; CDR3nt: TGCGCCAGCAGTGAAACCAGGGTTGGGACTGATGAGCAGTTCTTC; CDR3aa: CASSETRVGTDEQFF
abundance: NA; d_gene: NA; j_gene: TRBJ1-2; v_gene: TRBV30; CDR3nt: TGTGCCTGGAACCGTGTGGGACCTTGCACCTTC; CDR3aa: CAWNRVGPCTF
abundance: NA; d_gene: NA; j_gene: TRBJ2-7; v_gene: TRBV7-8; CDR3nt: TGTGCCAGCAGCTTATCGTATGAGCAGTACTTC; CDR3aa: CASSLSYEQYF
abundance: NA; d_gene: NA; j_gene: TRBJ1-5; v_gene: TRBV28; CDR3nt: TGTGCCAGCCGTCATTGGGGGGCGGGTCAGCCCCAGCATTTT; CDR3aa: CASRHWGAGQPQHF
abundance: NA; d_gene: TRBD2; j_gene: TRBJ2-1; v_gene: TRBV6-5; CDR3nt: TGTGCCAGCAGCCGGGCTAGCGGGAGGTCGCAGTTCTTC; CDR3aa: CASSRASGRSQFF
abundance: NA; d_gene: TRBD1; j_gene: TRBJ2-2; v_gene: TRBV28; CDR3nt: TGTGCCAGCAGTTTCACAGGGGCCGCAGGCACCGGGGAGCTGTTTTTT; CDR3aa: CASSFTGAAGTGELFF
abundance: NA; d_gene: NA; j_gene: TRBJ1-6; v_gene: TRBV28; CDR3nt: TGTGCCAGCAGTTCCATCCCAATTAATTCACCCCTCCACTTT; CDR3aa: CASSSIPINSPLHF
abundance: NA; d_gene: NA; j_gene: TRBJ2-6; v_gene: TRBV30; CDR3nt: TGTGCCTGGAGTGTAACTAGTTACTCTGGGGCCAACGTCCTGACTTTC; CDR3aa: CAWSVTSYSGANVLTF